A single count supports the clone carrying this TCR beta chain. This sample is drawn from a study of blood T cell repertoires in COVID-19. About the study: Samples representing acute and convalescent COVID-19 were sourced from the United States, Italy and Spain. The analysed material was cDNA or gDNA that came from T cells, B-cell-depleted T cells, or PBMCs.

Under the authors' procedure: Reference gene primer amplification gave estimated nucleated cell counts. Assay used: immunoSEQ multiplex PCR; TCRdb lists only in-frame clones, some missing. V and J calls and clone size follow that table, whereas D and trimming were derived from the DNA. The sample has 150,000 to 200,000 clones, under 90% seen once. Seattle's cohort entered during active infection and was followed longitudinally. The CDR3 sequence is 13 residues long. The germline V gene has CDR1 SGHRS and CDR2 YFSETQ. V lost 7 bases, J lost 2 bases, and 5 bases stayed unmatched. The V and J genes are TRBV5-1 and TRBJ2-5; 7 bases align to TRBD1. The TCR comes from an older woman with COVID-19, enrolled during active disease. Sequencing used peripheral blood. In nucleotides, the CDR3 is TGCGCCAGCGGCCAGACAGGGCAAGAGACCCAGTACTTC. This gives the protein CASGQTGQETQYF.